The sequence of this T cell receptor beta chain was determined in a study of blood T cell repertoires in COVID-19. A single count supports this clone. Sequencing used immunoSEQ multiplex PCR; TCRdb keeps in-frame clones, though not all of them. The sample comprises about 41,000 clones, 87% of which are singletons, and roughly 3.7% rests with the top ten. Those enrolled in Seattle joined during active infection and were followed longitudinally afterward. This CDR3 spans 17 amino acids. Germline V gives CDR1 MNHEY, CDR2 SVGEGT. V gave up 2 bases and J gave up 3 bases; unmatched junction bases: 10. Material: peripheral blood. This rearrangement joins TRBV6-2 or TRBV6-3 to TRBJ2-5; TRBD2 matches at 9 bases. This receptor was identified in a man aged 35-49 years with COVID-19, enrolled during active disease. In nucleotides, the CDR3 is TGTGCCAGCAGTTACGTGGCGGGAGGGCCAGGGAAAGAGACCCAGTACTTC. Its translation: CASSYVAGGPGKETQYF.